Sequencing of this TCR beta chain was carried out in a study of early T cells in non-severe SARS-CoV-2 infection. About the research overall: Sequenced material consisted of bulk RNA (from unsorted whole blood), and chains were unpaired. Overall study results and limits: Private and CD4 specificities were missed by VDJdb matching, skewed to anti-spike CD8.

Germline CDR1 reads MNHNS; CDR2 reads SASEGT. The V end was cut by 2 bases, the J end by 0 bases, with 10 bases between. CDR3 length equals 15 residues. In this sample, this clonotype turned up a few times. Antigen: not known. In the library, individual cDNA molecules carried attached unique molecular identifiers. From the 5' RACE reads, TCRdb called clonotypes with MiXCR, one entry per CDR3 protein. This sample yields approximately 30,000 distinct CDR3 sequences, of which 5% to 7% are seen a single time; 20% to 25% belongs to the top ten. The chain couples TRBV6-1 to TRBJ2-5; the D gene is possibly TRBD2 (6 bases). Sequenced material: whole blood. This sequence was found in an adult who was a healthcare worker with PCR-confirmed SARS-CoV-2 infection or an uninfected control (not recorded which). CDR3 bases: TGTGCCAGCAGTGAAACCTGGGAGGACCAAGAGACCCAGTACTTC. Translating gives CASSETWEDQETQYF.